This is a list of T cell receptor beta chains from one sample in a study of CD8 T cells in Susac syndrome. TCRdb reprocessed the immunoSEQ multiplex PCR reads via MiXCR and lists one record per CDR3 protein. The sample comprises a few hundred thousand distinct CDR3 sequences, less than 95% of which are singletons, and 0.15% rests with the top ten. The sample consisted of CD4+ T cells from PBMCs. Every receptor here comes from a human donor with Susac syndrome. The CDR3 runs from the conserved cysteine through the conserved F or W. A D gene is named only where the DNA matches it firmly. Clone size is given for some rows only: seen once, a few or many times, or a class if the clone is expanded.

TRBJ2-3 TRBD2 TRBV3-1 once CASSQEPSGGAADTQYF TGTGCCAGCAGCCAAGAGCCTAGCGGGGGGGCCGCAGATACGCAGTATTTT
TRBJ1-6 . TRBV27 . CASSPLTNSPLHF TGTGCCAGCAGCCCCCTGACGAATTCACCCCTCCACTTT
TRBJ1-2 . TRBV7-2 . CASSLDPSNYGYTF TGTGCCAGCAGCTTAGACCCCAGTAACTATGGCTACACCTTC
TRBJ2-3 TRBD1 TRBV20-1 . CSAAGTASTDTQYF TGCAGTGCTGCCGGGACAGCTAGCACAGATACGCAGTATTTT
TRBJ2-7 TRBD1 TRBV27 . CASSTTGGGFYEQYF TGTGCCAGCAGTACTACAGGGGGCGGATTCTACGAGCAGTACTTC
TRBJ2-7 . TRBV3-1 . CASSQDRRDEQYF TGTGCCAGCAGCCAAGACCGAAGAGACGAGCAGTACTTC
TRBJ1-1 . TRBV6-5 . CASSYPPRGPSNTEAFF TGTGCCAGCAGTTATCCACCCCGGGGGCCTTCGAACACTGAAGCTTTCTTT
TRBJ2-7 . TRBV20-1 . CSAREGRSYEQYF TGCAGTGCTAGAGAAGGACGTTCCTACGAGCAGTACTTC
TRBJ2-3 . TRBV7-9 . CASSEQLLSTDTQYF TGTGCCAGCAGCGAACAGCTACTTTCCACAGATACGCAGTATTTT
TRBJ1-6 TRBD1 TRBV5-1 . CASSSRQGAGRSPLHF TGCGCCAGCAGCTCAAGACAGGGGGCCGGCCGGTCACCCCTCCACTTT
TRBJ1-2 . TRBV6-2/TRBV6-3 . CASTLVGSNYGYTF TGTGCCAGCACCTTAGTAGGATCGAACTATGGCTACACCTTC
TRBJ2-1 TRBD2 TRBV4-2 . CASSLQRGGYNEQFF TGTGCCAGCAGCCTCCAGCGGGGGGGGTACAATGAGCAGTTCTTC
TRBJ1-5 . TRBV28 . CASSLGEGSNQPQHF TGTGCCAGCAGTTTAGGTGAGGGGAGCAATCAGCCCCAGCATTTT
TRBJ2-7 . TRBV25-1 . CASRRQGTAGEQYF TGTGCCAGCAGGAGGCAGGGGACAGCGGGAGAGCAGTACTTC
TRBJ1-3 . TRBV5-6 . CASSLFSGNTIYF TGTGCCAGCTCACTCTTCTCTGGAAACACCATATATTTT
TRBJ2-1 . TRBV20-1 . CSARVPFGSYNEQFF TGCAGTGCTAGGGTCCCCTTCGGCTCCTACAATGAGCAGTTCTTC
TRBJ2-5 TRBD2 TRBV29-1 . CSVPYGGSGAPQETQYF TGCAGCGTTCCCTACGGTGGTAGCGGGGCGCCCCAAGAGACCCAGTACTTC
TRBJ2-5 . TRBV30 . CAWSVREAETQYF TGTGCCTGGAGTGTACGAGAGGCTGAGACCCAGTACTTC
TRBJ2-7 . TRBV14 . CASSQGTAFIPYEQYF TGTGCCAGCAGCCAAGGGACAGCCTTCATTCCCTACGAGCAGTACTTC
TRBJ1-6 . TRBV27 . CASSFQGAFGGSPLHF TGTGCCAGCAGTTTCCAGGGAGCCTTTGGAGGTTCACCCCTCCACTTT
TRBJ2-1 . TRBV9 . CASSPGEGSYNEQFF TGTGCCAGCAGCCCTGGTGAGGGCTCCTACAATGAGCAGTTCTTC
TRBJ2-2 TRBD1 TRBV24-1 . CATSDLQGKDSGELFF TGTGCCACCAGTGATTTACAGGGGAAGGATTCCGGGGAGCTGTTTTTT
TRBJ1-1 . TRBV6-5 once CASSYAGVWENTEAFF TGTGCCAGCAGTTACGCGGGGGTCTGGGAGAACACTGAAGCTTTCTTT
TRBJ1-2 . TRBV19 . CASSIAGGADYGYTF TGTGCCAGTAGTATAGCGGGGGGCGCGGACTATGGCTACACCTTC
TRBJ2-1 . TRBV20-1 . CSATPTSKSEQFF TGCAGTGCTACCCCGACTAGTAAAAGTGAGCAGTTCTTC
TRBJ1-6 . TRBV5-6 . CASSRTANSPLHF TGTGCCAGCAGCAGAACCGCGAATTCACCCCTCCACTTT
TRBJ2-2 . TRBV30 . CAWSGRRGEELFF TGTGCCTGGAGTGGACGCCGTGGGGAGGAGCTGTTTTTT
TRBJ2-3 TRBD1 TRBV2 . CASRGTGGKDTQYF TGTGCCAGCAGAGGGACAGGGGGCAAGGATACGCAGTATTTT
TRBJ2-4 . TRBV6-5 . CASSYGSSKNIQYF TGTGCCAGCAGTTATGGCAGCTCCAAAAACATTCAGTACTTC
TRBJ1-1 . TRBV7-8 . CASSFRESTNTEAFF TGTGCCAGCAGCTTTCGGGAGTCCACTAACACTGAAGCTTTCTTT
TRBJ2-3 TRBD2 TRBV20-1 . CSAPTSGGTDTQYF TGCAGTGCTCCTACTAGCGGGGGCACAGATACGCAGTATTTT
TRBJ1-3 . TRBV29-1 . CSVALSSGNTIYF TGCAGCGTTGCACTGAGCTCTGGAAACACCATATATTTT
TRBJ2-3 TRBD2 TRBV15 . CAAGRLAGTDTQYF TGTGCCGCCGGGAGACTAGCGGGCACAGATACGCAGTATTTT
TRBJ2-1 TRBD1 TRBV19 . CASSTGTGQNNEQFF TGTGCCAGTAGTACCGGGACAGGGCAAAACAATGAGCAGTTCTTC
TRBJ1-2 TRBD1 TRBV7-9 . CASSSESRDRANYGYTF TGTGCCAGCAGCTCAGAGTCCAGGGACAGGGCTAACTATGGCTACACCTTC
TRBJ2-1 . TRBV14 . CASSLKGLEQFF TGTGCCAGCAGTCTAAAGGGACTCGAGCAGTTCTTC
TRBJ2-7 TRBD1 TRBV7-2 . CASSAGQGDHEQYF TGTGCCAGCAGCGCCGGACAGGGGGACCACGAGCAGTACTTC
TRBJ1-6 TRBD1 TRBV20-1 . CSARSGQGAYNSPLHF TGCAGTGCTAGATCGGGACAGGGGGCCTATAATTCACCCCTCCACTTT
TRBJ1-5 . TRBV18 . CASSPPNSNQPQHF TGTGCCAGCTCACCTCCGAATAGCAATCAGCCCCAGCATTTT
TRBJ2-7 TRBD1 TRBV29-1 . CSVESQGVGEQYF TGCAGCGTTGAAAGTCAGGGGGTGGGCGAGCAGTACTTC
TRBJ1-3 TRBD1 TRBV6-2/TRBV6-3 . CASSYSGTAPGNTIYF TGTGCCAGCAGTTACTCCGGGACAGCCCCTGGAAACACCATATATTTT
TRBJ2-7 . TRBV20-1 . CSAVRGKGGEQYF TGCAGTGCAGTTAGGGGGAAGGGAGGCGAGCAGTACTTC
TRBJ2-4 . TRBV5-1 . CASSFNRAQNIQYF TGCGCCAGCAGCTTTAACAGGGCCCAAAACATTCAGTACTTC
TRBJ1-2 . TRBV7-9 . CASSSSTSGYGYTF TGTGCCAGCAGCTCCTCCACTTCGGGGTATGGCTACACCTTC